The 25 T cell receptor beta chains presented below share a single source sample, sequenced in a study of blood T cell repertoires in COVID-19. Sequencing used immunoSEQ multiplex PCR; TCRdb keeps in-frame clones, though not all of them. The sample has fewer than 250,000 clones; around four fifths are singletons. Sequencing input: peripheral blood. The receptors originated from a woman between 40 and 50 years old with active or convalescent COVID-19.

The chain has TRBV29-1 and TRBJ1-2; 7 bases agree with TRBD1. CDR3 length: 13 residues. The V segment lost 1 base and the J segment 12 bases; nucleotides outside the gene matches: 11. Per germline, CDR1 SQVTM and CDR2 ANQGSEA. The CDR3 DNA is TGCAGCGTTGAAGCCGGGACAGCCGCGGCCGACACCTTC. This translates into CSVEAGTAAADTF.

The rearrangement joins TRBV7-9 to TRBJ2-5; 7 bases are shared with TRBD2. The CDR3 is made up of 11 amino acids. Germline-derived CDR1 and CDR2 are SEHNR and FQNEAQ (reference sequence). The J segment lost 5 bases and the V segment lost 8 bases, leaving 2 bases of the junction unmatched. The CDR3: CASAGGETQYF. As DNA, the CDR3 is TGTGCCAGCGCCGGGGGGGAGACCCAGTACTTC. The full variable domain, in which reference TRBV7-9 and TRBJ2-5 provide the parts outside the CDR3, is DTGVSQNPRHKITKRGQNVTFRCDPISEHNRLYWYRQTLGQGPEFLTYFQNEAQLEKSRLLSDRFSAERPKGSFSTLEIQRTEQGDSAMYLCASAGGETQYFGPGTRLLVL.

The chain recombines TRBV6-6 with TRBJ1-5; 8 positions match TRBD1. The CDR3 extends over 16 amino acids. Germline V gives CDR1 MNHNY, CDR2 SVGAGI (reference sequence). After removal of 7 bases from V and 1 base from J, the junction contained 9 bases not matched to a gene. The CDR3, as DNA: TGTGCCAGCACCAAATCAGGGGGCCCGAGCAATCAGCCCCAGCATTTT. Encoded protein: CASTKSGGPSNQPQHF.

The rearrangement joins TRBV5-8 to TRBJ2-7, with D possibly TRBD1 on 6 matching bases. V was shortened by 4 bases and J by 3 bases, with 11 bases between the two germline ends. This CDR3 spans 13 amino acids. Germline CDR1 reads SGHTS; CDR2 reads YDEGEE. The CDR3 loop is CASSPRQVYEQYF. CDR3 DNA: TGTGCCAGCAGCCCGAGACAGGTCTACGAGCAGTACTTC.

This rearrangement joins TRBV20-1 to TRBJ1-5; D is perhaps TRBD1 (5 bases). CDR1 is DFQATT and CDR2 is SNEGSKA in the germline V gene (reference sequence). Trimming stripped 3 bases from V and 4 bases from J, with 16 bases between. The CDR3 has 15 residues. CDR3 sequence: CSASSRGDSNQPQHF. Here the CDR3 DNA reads TGCAGTGCTAGTTCTCGTGGGGACTCGAATCAGCCCCAGCATTTT.

The V and J genes are TRBV30 and TRBJ2-3; 7 positions match TRBD1. V gave up 3 bases and J gave up 8 bases; unmatched junction bases: 14. Germline lookup yields CDR1 GTSNPN and CDR2 SVGIG (reference sequence). CDR3 size: 15 residues. The CDR3 is CAWRDVIGSGGTQYF. The CDR3 DNA reads TGTGCCTGGAGGGACGTTATCGGGTCAGGGGGTACGCAGTATTTT.

The chain couples TRBV3-1 (or the pseudogene TRBV3-2) to TRBJ2-7; TRBD1 aligns across 10 bases. This CDR3 has 17 amino acids. Looked up from germline, CDR1 is LGHDT and CDR2 is YNNKEL (reference sequence). The V and J ends lost 0 bases and 0 bases, in that order; junction bases with no gene match: 5. CDR3 in DNA: TGTGCCAGCAGCCAAGACTTAGGACAGGGGGGCTCCTACGAGCAGTACTTC. It yields the protein CASSQDLGQGGSYEQYF.

The chain combines TRBV10-3 with TRBJ1-2; a possible D gene is TRBD1 (6 bases). The CDR3 runs to 16 residues. V dropped 3 bases and J dropped 0 bases, with 14 bases sitting between them. The germline CDR1 and CDR2 sequences are ENHRY and SYGVKD. CDR3 DNA: TGTGCCATCAGTGACTCAACAGGGCCAACTAACTATGGCTACACCTTC. Encoded protein: CAISDSTGPTNYGYTF.

DNA of the CDR3: TGTGCCAGCAGCTTAAACCCGAATGAGGAGACCCAGTACTTC. Its protein product is CASSLNPNEETQYF. This chain connects TRBV7-3 to TRBJ2-5; D remains ambiguous. Trimming took 1 base from V and 5 from J, leaving 11 bases between them. CDR1 and CDR2 from the germline V gene are SGHTA and FQGTGA. This CDR3 has 14 amino acids.

V usage is TRBV28 and J usage is TRBJ2-7, with 7 bases matching TRBD1. Germline V lookup: CDR1 MDHEN, CDR2 SYDVKM. The CDR3 sequence is 13 residues long. V shed 11 bases, J shed 2 bases, and the junction held 9 bases outside the gene matches. DNA of the CDR3: TGTGCCGGCGGAAAGACAGGGACCTACGAGCAGTACTTC. Protein: CAGGKTGTYEQYF.

The chain combines TRBV20-1 with TRBJ2-7, with 10 positions matching TRBD2. CDR3 length: 13 residues. The J segment lost 6 bases and the V segment lost 3 bases, leaving 5 bases of the junction unmatched. Germline V gene lookup returns CDR1 DFQATT and CDR2 SNEGSKA (reference sequence). This CDR3 is CSASLASGSEQYF. Written as DNA, the CDR3 is TGCAGTGCTAGTCTGGCTAGCGGGAGCGAGCAGTACTTC.

CDR3 sequence: CASRQPGQGSYEQYF. CDR3 in DNA: TGTGCCAGTAGGCAACCGGGACAGGGGTCCTACGAGCAGTACTTC. This rearrangement joins TRBV19 to TRBJ2-7; 10 bases are a match to TRBD1. V shed 6 bases, J shed 1 base, and the junction held 6 bases outside the gene matches. The germline V gene encodes CDR1 LNHDA and CDR2 SQIVND (reference sequence). The CDR3 contains 15 residues. Full variable domain (remainder filled in from reference TRBV19 and TRBJ2-7): DGGITQSPKYLFRKEGQNVTLSCEQNLNHDAMYWYRQDPGQGLRLIYYSQIVNDFQKGDIAEGYSVSREKKESFPLTVTSAQKNPTAFYLCASRQPGQGSYEQYFGPGTRLTVT.

V gene TRBV7-8 combines with J gene TRBJ1-5; no clear D. CDR3 length equals 17 residues. V gave up 1 base and J gave up 3 bases, with 16 bases separating them. Germline values: CDR1 SGHVS, CDR2 FQNEAQ. The DNA of the CDR3 is TGTGCCAGCAGCTTAGAGGGCCCAACGGGGTACAATCAGCCCCAGCATTTT. This encodes CASSLEGPTGYNQPQHF.

V and J are TRBV7-9 and TRBJ1-3; D remains unclear. Trimming cost V 4 bases and J 4 bases, with 11 bases left between them. CDR1 is SEHNR, CDR2 FQNEAQ, per germline (reference sequence). The CDR3 is made up of 14 amino acids. DNA of the CDR3: TGTGCCAGCAGCTACGACTTAGTCGGAAACACCATATATTTT. It codes for CASSYDLVGNTIYF.

This rearrangement joins TRBV18 to TRBJ2-2, with a weak D call TRBD1 (6 bases). The CDR3 consists of 16 residues. Germline V gene data show CDR1 as KGHSH and CDR2 as LQKENI. The V and J ends lost 3 bases and 4 bases respectively, with 15 bases between them. In nucleotides, the CDR3 is TGTGCCAGCTCACCTGGGCAGGGGAAAGCCACCGGGGAGCTGTTTTTT. Translated, it gives CASSPGQGKATGELFF.

The chain combines TRBV11-2 with TRBJ2-7; TRBD1 matches 10 bases. CDR1 SGHAT and CDR2 FQNNGV come from the germline V gene. The CDR3 extends over 15 amino acids. Unmatched junction bases numbered 6, after V lost 4 bases and J lost 3 bases. The CDR3 is CASSSLRDRGYEQYF. Here the CDR3 DNA reads TGTGCCAGCAGCTCGCTCCGGGACAGGGGCTACGAGCAGTACTTC.

The rearrangement links TRBV11-3 to TRBJ2-5; TRBD2 might be the D (5 bases). CDR3 length: 16 amino acids. Deletions cut 6 bases from V and 1 base from J, with 18 bases between. Germline V gene data show CDR1 as SGHNT and CDR2 as YENEEA. Here the CDR3 reads CASSHLQRMAQETQYF. The CDR3 bases are TGTGCCAGCAGTCACCTCCAGCGGATGGCCCAAGAGACCCAGTACTTC.

The chain joins TRBV18 to TRBJ1-2; the match to TRBD1 covers 7 bases. Per germline, CDR1 KGHSH and CDR2 LQKENI. V shed 0 bases, J shed 6 bases, and the junction held 7 bases outside the gene matches. The CDR3 contains 15 residues. CDR3 amino acids: CASSPPTGPWDGYTF. CDR3 DNA: TGTGCCAGCTCACCACCGACAGGGCCCTGGGATGGCTACACCTTC.

This clone occurred once. The chain carries TRBV27 and TRBJ1-2; maybe TRBD1 (6 bases). Germline CDR1 MNHEY, CDR2 SMNVEV (reference sequence). The CDR3 runs 14 residues. Trimming pared 2 bases from V and 8 bases from J, leaving 15 bases between. The CDR3, as DNA: TGTGCCAGCAGTTTAAAGGGGGACCGTCCGGGCTACACCTTC. Its translation: CASSLKGDRPGYTF.

The chain joins TRBV5-3 to TRBJ1-4; 7 nucleotides align to TRBD1. TRBV5-3 has ORF status, its function being uncertain. Trimming took 4 bases from V and 0 from J; bases not matched to a gene: 6. There are 16 residues in the CDR3. The CDR3 DNA reads as TGTGCCAGAAGCCCGGGACAGCCGGCAACTAATGAAAAACTGTTTTTT. Translating it yields CARSPGQPATNEKLFF.

V is TRBV6-5 and J is TRBJ1-1, with D possibly being TRBD1 (5 bases). This CDR3 region has 13 residues. Germline-derived CDR1 and CDR2 are MNHEY and SVGAGI. The germline V and J ends were trimmed by 6 bases and 1 base, with 9 bases remaining between them. CDR3 residues: CASSSDRNTEAFF. For the CDR3, the DNA is TGTGCCAGCAGCTCTGACAGGAACACTGAAGCTTTCTTT.

The V gene is TRBV30, the J gene TRBJ2-7, with 13 bases that match TRBD2. The CDR3 has 16 amino acids. Per the germline V gene, CDR1 is GTSNPN and CDR2 is SVGIG (reference sequence). Trimming at V came to 4 bases and at J to 2 bases, leaving 8 bases not matched to a gene. In DNA form, the CDR3 reads TGTGCCTGGATTAGGACTAGCGGGGGCCCTGCCTACGAGCAGTACTTC. Translated: CAWIRTSGGPAYEQYF.

This chain connects TRBV19 to TRBJ2-3, with 14 bases identical to TRBD2. V was pared by 6 bases and J by 5 bases, with 7 bases of the junction left unmatched. Looked up from germline, CDR1 is LNHDA and CDR2 is SQIVND (reference sequence). The CDR3 loop spans 16 amino acids. The CDR3 bases are TGTGCCAGTAGCTCGGGACTAGCGGGAGAGGGAGATACGCAGTATTTT. Encoded protein: CASSSGLAGEGDTQYF.

The rearrangement links TRBV5-1 to TRBJ2-7, with D tentatively TRBD1 (6 bases). Germline CDR1 SGHRS, CDR2 YFSETQ. Trimming removed 4 bases from V and 3 bases from J, with 23 bases in between. The length of the CDR3 is 17 residues. The CDR3 DNA reads TGCGCCAGCAGCCAACCAGCCCACAGGGTAACCTACTACGAGCAGTACTTC. Its protein product is CASSQPAHRVTYYEQYF.

V gene TRBV7-3 combines with J gene TRBJ2-1, with 9 bases aligning to TRBD2. The CDR3 consists of 15 residues. Trimming removed 4 bases from V and 4 bases from J; junction bases left unmatched: 5. Germline assignment: CDR1 SGHTA and CDR2 FQGTGA. CDR3 residues: CASSSSSGNYNEQFF. In DNA form, the CDR3 reads TGTGCCAGCAGCTCTTCTAGCGGGAATTACAATGAGCAGTTCTTC.